The T cell receptor beta chain described here comes from a study of T-cell memory formation after mild COVID-19. The CDR3 spans 12 residues. Germline CDR1 reads PRHDT; CDR2 reads FYEKMQ (reference sequence). V dropped 5 bases and J dropped 9; count of bases not matched to a gene: 7. Study-wide points: A balance of CD4 and CD8 characterized clones contracting day 15 to 85, whereas later expanders leaned CD4+.

The sample holds a few counts of this clonotype. The antigen is undetermined. TCRdb reanalysed the 5' RACE reads using MiXCR and keeps one entry per CDR3 protein. The sample lists around 440,000 distinct CDR3 sequences; 15% to 20% were seen once. Sequencing was done on a sample of PBMCs or a T cell subset sorted from them (not recorded which). This sequence originates from an adult woman who had mild COVID-19 (a few samples of this study predate the infection). Cell type and time point are not known. V usage is TRBV13 and J usage is TRBJ2-7, with TRBD2 identical over 7 bases. The CDR3 region has the DNA TGTGCCAGCAGCCTCGAGCGGGGCGGGCAGTACTTC. Its translation: CASSLERGGQYF.